This T cell receptor (beta chain) was identified in a study of a mutant IDH1 vaccine in newly diagnosed glioma. For the study at large: Across weeks 1, 3, 5, 7, 11, 15, 19 and 23, patients received a vaccination each time, eight in all. The start of vaccination came 4-6 weeks after radiotherapy alone, or with temozolomide cycles. Treated patients, averaging 40.4 years, were 62.5% male and roughly 38% female.

The time point was: week 5, during vaccination. A 20-mer mutant IDH1 peptide at 300 ug was injected subcutaneously with topical imiquimod. The protocol was immunoSEQ multiplex PCR, while the TCRdb copy is restricted to in-frame clones and leaves out a portion. The sample has tens of thousands of clones, roughly 82% seen once. With respect to this clone: As yet, its antigen is unknown.

V lost 0 bases and J 3 bases, leaving 13 bases between the germline ends. The CDR3 loop spans 15 amino acids. Germline V lookup: CDR1 SGDLS, CDR2 YYNGEE. The chain joins TRBV9 to TRBJ2-7; D is possibly TRBD1 (6 bases). The specimen comprised PBMCs, sampled from a glioma patient whose treatment included an IDH1 peptide vaccine. This TCR was sampled from a woman aged 18-29 years with glioma. Some clones in this sample may be carry-over from other donors' samples. CDR3 sequence: CASSVVPGDIYEQYF. The CDR3 DNA reads TGTGCCAGCAGCGTAGTACCAGGGGACATCTACGAGCAGTACTTC.